This is a list of T cell receptor beta chains from one sample in a study of post-analysis software for immune sequencing data. Via MiXCR, TCRdb re-called the PCR reads, giving one row per CDR3 protein. The table has under 900,000 distinct CDR3 sequences, roughly 50% seen once. Sequenced input: blood. Receptor source: a girl between 10 and 17 years old with multiple sclerosis. CDR3s include the opening cysteine and the closing phenylalanine or tryptophan. A D gene is named only where the DNA matches it firmly. A row's size may be missing; if present it is once, few, many or a size class.

cdr3_length	clone_size	j_call	d_call	v_call	cdr3_nt	cdr3_aa
14	once	TRBJ1-5	NA	TRBV9	TGTGCCAGCAGCGTAGGCACAAATCGTCAGCCCCAGCATTTT	CASSVGTNRQPQHF
13	few	TRBJ2-7	TRBD1	TRBV29-1	TGCAGCGTCTTAGGACAGGGGGCCCACGAGCAGTACTTC	CSVLGQGAHEQYF
16	NA	TRBJ2-7	TRBD1	TRBV6-5	TGTGCCAGCAGTCCCGGACAGGGGGCCGAATCCTACGAGCAGTACTTC	CASSPGQGAESYEQYF
14	NA	TRBJ2-5	NA	TRBV3-1	TGTGCCAGCCTCCCGGCAGGGGGGATAGAGACCCAGTACTTC	CASLPAGGIETQYF
14	NA	TRBJ2-5	TRBD2	TRBV29-1	TGCAGCGTCAGCCGAGCGGGAGTCTTGGAGACCCAGTACTTC	CSVSRAGVLETQYF
16	NA	TRBJ2-1	TRBD2	TRBV5-1	TGCGCCAGCAGCGCTAAGCTAGCGGGAGAATACAATGAGCAGTTCTTC	CASSAKLAGEYNEQFF
14	NA	TRBJ2-3	TRBD1	TRBV20-1	TGCAGTGCCCCGGACAGGGGGGGCACAGATACGCAGTATTTT	CSAPDRGGTDTQYF
17	NA	TRBJ1-1	TRBD1	TRBV5-1	TGCGCCAGCAGCCCCGACAGGGGGGGACCGATCGGCACTGAAGCTTTCTTT	CASSPDRGGPIGTEAFF
15	few	TRBJ1-2	TRBD1	TRBV12-3/TRBV12-4	TGTGCCAGCAGTATGACAGGGCGAATTAACTATGGCTACACCTTC	CASSMTGRINYGYTF
12	NA	TRBJ2-5	NA	TRBV30	TGTGCCGGGAAGCTGTACCAAGAGACCCAGTACTTC	CAGKLYQETQYF
15	many	TRBJ2-7	NA	TRBV4-2	TGTGCCAGCAGCCAAGATCGCGGCTCCTACTACGAGCAGTACTTC	CASSQDRGSYYEQYF
16	few	TRBJ1-2	TRBD1	TRBV5-1	TGCGCCAGCAGCTTAGAAGGGACAGGGGGGTTCTATGGCTACACCTTC	CASSLEGTGGFYGYTF
12	NA	TRBJ1-2	NA	TRBV7-8	TGTGCCAGCAGCTTCCATTACTATGGCTACACCTTC	CASSFHYYGYTF
15	few	TRBJ1-6	TRBD1	TRBV2	TGTGCCAGCAGCGGGACAGGGGGCCCGAGTTCACCCCTCCACTTT	CASSGTGGPSSPLHF
14	NA	TRBJ2-1	TRBD1	TRBV9	TGTGCCAGCAGCTCCGGGACAGGGGGAGGTGAGCAGTTCTTC	CASSSGTGGGEQFF
13	once	TRBJ1-2	NA	TRBV6-5	TGTGCCAGCAGTTACGGGGTCCCCTATGGCTACACCTTC	CASSYGVPYGYTF
15	NA	TRBJ2-1	TRBD1	TRBV5-1	TGCGCCAGCAGCTTGTCCACAGGGGGCATCTATGAGCAGTTCTTC	CASSLSTGGIYEQFF
17	NA	TRBJ2-6	TRBD1	TRBV20-1	TGCAGTGCAATACCCGGGACAGCGTCCTCTGGGGCCAACGTCCTGACTTTC	CSAIPGTASSGANVLTF
20	NA	TRBJ1-2	TRBD1	TRBV3-1	TGTGCCAGCAGCCAGGTAACCCTTCGGGACAGGGGGCATCGCGACTATGGCTACACCTTC	CASSQVTLRDRGHRDYGYTF
15	NA	TRBJ2-5	NA	TRBV12-3/TRBV12-4	TGTGCCAGCAGTCCCGAAGGACAGATCCAAGAGACCCAGTACTTC	CASSPEGQIQETQYF
13	few	TRBJ2-7	NA	TRBV30	TGTGCCTGGAGTCGTACAAGTTACTACGAGCAGTACTTC	CAWSRTSYYEQYF
14	few	TRBJ1-2	NA	TRBV4-1	TGCGCCAGCAGCCAAGGATCGATGGGGTTAGGCTACACCTTC	CASSQGSMGLGYTF
14	NA	TRBJ1-2	TRBD1	TRBV10-3	TGTGCCATCAGCTCACAGGGGATGAACTATGGCTACACCTTC	CAISSQGMNYGYTF
15	few	TRBJ2-4	NA	TRBV5-5	TGTGCCAGCAGCTCCCTGGGGGCCAGCCTAAACATTCAGTACTTC	CASSSLGASLNIQYF
14	few	TRBJ2-1	NA	TRBV18	TGTGCCAGCTCACTTACAACAGCTTACAATGAGCAGTTCTTC	CASSLTTAYNEQFF
15	NA	TRBJ2-7	TRBD2	TRBV7-2	TGTGCCAGCAGCGCATATGGGACTAGCATCGACGAGCAGTACTTC	CASSAYGTSIDEQYF
13	NA	TRBJ2-3	NA	TRBV5-1	TGCGCCAGCAGCGAGAGGGCCGCGCATACGCAGTATTTT	CASSERAAHTQYF
16	few	TRBJ2-7	TRBD2	TRBV7-9	TGTGCCAGCAGCTCAGATCCCACTAGCGGAGCTTACGAGCAGTACTTC	CASSSDPTSGAYEQYF
15	NA	TRBJ2-3	NA	TRBV11-3	TGTGCCAGCAGCTTAGGCCAGGTCAACACAGATACGCAGTATTTT	CASSLGQVNTDTQYF
15	few	TRBJ2-7	TRBD1	TRBV27	TGTGCCAGCAGTTTATCTGGGACAGGCGCCTACGAGCAGTACTTC	CASSLSGTGAYEQYF
13	NA	TRBJ1-1	TRBD1	TRBV13	TGTGCCAGCAGCTCAGACTGGACAGGGGAAGCTTTCTTT	CASSSDWTGEAFF
18	few	TRBJ2-1	TRBD2	TRBV6-5	TGTGCCAGCAGTTATTCCGGGACTAGCGGTCTCTCTTACAATGAGCAGTTCTTC	CASSYSGTSGLSYNEQFF
15	NA	TRBJ2-3	TRBD2	TRBV20-1	TGCAGTGCTGCTACTAGCGGGAGGGGTACAGATACGCAGTATTTT	CSAATSGRGTDTQYF
14	NA	TRBJ2-7	NA	TRBV20-1	TGCAGTGCTAGAGAGACAGGGAGGACCTACGAGCAGTACTTC	CSARETGRTYEQYF
15	NA	TRBJ1-5	NA	TRBV27	TGTGCCAGCAGGGCAGGGTGGGGGGAGAATCAGCCCCAGCATTTT	CASRAGWGENQPQHF
14	NA	TRBJ2-7	TRBD1	TRBV7-9	TGTGCCAGCAGCTTGGGACAGATTAATTACGAGCAGTACTTC	CASSLGQINYEQYF
13	NA	TRBJ2-7	NA	TRBV5-1	TGCGCCAGCAGCTTGGTGACCTACAATGAGCAGTACTTC	CASSLVTYNEQYF
13	NA	TRBJ1-2	NA	TRBV3-1	TGTGCCAGCAGCCAACGGACACCGTATGGCTACACCTTC	CASSQRTPYGYTF
13	NA	TRBJ1-1	NA	TRBV5-1	TGCGCCAGCAGCTTGGACCAAGGGGTGGAAGCTTTCTTT	CASSLDQGVEAFF
12	few	TRBJ2-1	TRBD1	TRBV29-1	TGCAGCGTGGAGAACAGGGGCAATGAGCAGTTCTTC	CSVENRGNEQFF